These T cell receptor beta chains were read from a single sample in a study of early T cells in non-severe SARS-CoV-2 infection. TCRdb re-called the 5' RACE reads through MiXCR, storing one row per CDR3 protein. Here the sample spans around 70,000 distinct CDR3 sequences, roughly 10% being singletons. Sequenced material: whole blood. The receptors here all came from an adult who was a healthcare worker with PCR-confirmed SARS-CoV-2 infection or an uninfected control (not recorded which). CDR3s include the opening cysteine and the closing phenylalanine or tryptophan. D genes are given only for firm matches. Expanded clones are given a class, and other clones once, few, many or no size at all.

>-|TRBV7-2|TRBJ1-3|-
CASSLVSSGNTIYF
TGTGCCAGCAGCTTAGTCAGCTCTGGAAACACCATATATTTT
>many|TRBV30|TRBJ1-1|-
CAWSVTTNTEAFF
TGTGCCTGGAGTGTAACCACGAACACTGAAGCTTTCTTT
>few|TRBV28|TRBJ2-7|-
CASSFDRPNYEQYF
TGTGCCAGCAGTTTCGACAGGCCCAACTACGAGCAGTACTTC
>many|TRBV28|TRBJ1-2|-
CAIVQYSHYTF
TGTGCCATCGTACAGTATAGCCACTACACCTTC
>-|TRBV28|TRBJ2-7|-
CASSFHLAVLSYEQYF
TGTGCCAGCAGTTTCCATTTAGCGGTACTATCCTACGAGCAGTACTTC
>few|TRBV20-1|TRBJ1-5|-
CSAYAGFSNQPQHF
TGCAGTGCATATGCGGGATTCAGCAATCAGCCCCAGCATTTT
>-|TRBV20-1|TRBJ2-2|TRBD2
CSARTTSGSPDAGELFF
TGCAGTGCTAGAACAACTAGCGGGAGTCCGGATGCCGGGGAGCTGTTTTTT
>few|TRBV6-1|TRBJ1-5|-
CASSVEGTYTNQPQHF
TGTGCCAGCAGTGTTGAGGGGACTTACACCAATCAGCCCCAGCATTTT
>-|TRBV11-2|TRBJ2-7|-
CASLAPSEQYF
TGTGCCAGCCTTGCTCCGAGCGAGCAGTACTTC
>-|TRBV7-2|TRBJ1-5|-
CASSLVRQEVPQHF
TGTGCCAGCAGCTTAGTGCGGCAGGAGGTCCCCCAGCATTTT
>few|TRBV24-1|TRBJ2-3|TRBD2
CATSLAGRGDTQYF
TGTGCCACCTCGTTAGCGGGAAGGGGAGATACGCAGTATTTT
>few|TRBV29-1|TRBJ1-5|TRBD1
CSVARQGDQPQHF
TGCAGCGTTGCGCGACAGGGGGATCAGCCCCAGCATTTT
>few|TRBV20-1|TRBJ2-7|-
CSAEGLEQYF
TGCAGTGCTGAGGGGCTCGAGCAGTACTTC
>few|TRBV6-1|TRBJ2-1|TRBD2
CASPAGTSAYNEQFF
TGTGCCAGCCCAGCAGGGACTAGCGCTTACAATGAGCAGTTCTTC
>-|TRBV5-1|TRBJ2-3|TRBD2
CASSLGAGGPGTDTQYF
TGCGCCAGCAGCTTGGGAGCGGGAGGGCCCGGAACAGATACGCAGTATTTT
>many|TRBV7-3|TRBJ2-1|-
CASSLNGGPYNEQFF
TGTGCCAGCAGCTTAAACGGGGGCCCCTACAATGAGCAGTTCTTC
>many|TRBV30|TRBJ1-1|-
CAWCRKQDGGTEAFF
TGTGCCTGGTGCAGAAAGCAAGACGGGGGAACTGAAGCTTTCTTT
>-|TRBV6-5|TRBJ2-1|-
CASSGRRNEQFF
TGTGCCAGCAGCGGACGGAGAAATGAGCAGTTCTTC
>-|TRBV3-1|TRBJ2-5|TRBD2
CASSQDAGGALETQYF
TGTGCCAGCAGCCAAGACGCGGGAGGGGCATTGGAGACCCAGTACTTC
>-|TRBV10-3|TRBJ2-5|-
CAIRRGDRESETQYF
TGTGCCATCAGGAGGGGGGACAGAGAGTCGGAGACCCAGTACTTC
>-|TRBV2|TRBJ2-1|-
CASGPYRTYNEQFF
TGTGCCAGTGGGCCTTACCGAACTTACAATGAGCAGTTCTTC
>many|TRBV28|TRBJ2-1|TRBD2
CASSLAGGSYNEQFF
TGTGCCAGCAGTTTAGCGGGAGGCTCCTACAATGAGCAGTTCTTC
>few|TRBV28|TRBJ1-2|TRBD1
CASSFGQGDYGYTF
TGTGCCAGCAGTTTTGGGCAGGGGGACTATGGCTACACCTTC
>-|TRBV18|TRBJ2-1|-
CASSPGANNEQFF
TGTGCCAGCTCACCAGGCGCGAACAATGAGCAGTTCTTC
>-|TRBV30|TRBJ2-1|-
CAWSASPHRNEQFF
TGTGCCTGGAGTGCGTCTCCACATCGCAATGAGCAGTTCTTC
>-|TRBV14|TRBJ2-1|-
CASGNNEQFF
TGTGCCAGCGGTAACAATGAGCAGTTCTTC
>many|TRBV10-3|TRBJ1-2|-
CAISGGARPGNYGYTF
TGTGCCATCAGCGGGGGGGCCCGACCGGGCAACTATGGCTACACCTTC
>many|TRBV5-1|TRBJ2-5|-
CASSQQYTQETQYF
TGCGCCAGCAGCCAACAATATACCCAAGAGACCCAGTACTTC
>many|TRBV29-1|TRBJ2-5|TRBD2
CSVVSGSPETQYF
TGCAGCGTCGTTAGCGGGAGTCCGGAGACCCAGTACTTC
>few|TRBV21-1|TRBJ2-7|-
CASSKGGLATYEQYF
TGTGCCAGCAGCAAAGGGGGGCTAGCCACCTACGAGCAGTACTTC
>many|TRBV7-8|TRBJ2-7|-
CASSLTPLPDGQYF
TGTGCCAGCAGCTTAACACCCCTCCCGGACGGGCAGTACTTC
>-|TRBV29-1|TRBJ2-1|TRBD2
CSGTSGESMFF
TGCAGCGGGACTAGCGGGGAAAGTATGTTCTTC
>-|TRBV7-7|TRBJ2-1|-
CASSLKGRDNEQFF
TGTGCCAGCAGCCTAAAGGGTAGGGACAATGAGCAGTTCTTC
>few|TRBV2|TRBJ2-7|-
CASRVKDEQYF
TGTGCCAGCAGGGTAAAGGACGAGCAGTACTTC
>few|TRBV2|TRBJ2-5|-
CASSEYEGETQYF
TGTGCCAGCAGTGAATACGAGGGGGAGACCCAGTACTTC
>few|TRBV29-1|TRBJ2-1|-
CSVEDGYNEQFF
TGCAGCGTTGAAGACGGATACAATGAGCAGTTCTTC
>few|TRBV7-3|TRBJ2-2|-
CASSLNPPGELFF
TGTGCCAGCAGCCTAAACCCCCCCGGGGAGCTGTTTTTT
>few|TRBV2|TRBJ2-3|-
CASRGTDTQYF
TGTGCCAGCAGGGGGACAGATACGCAGTATTTT
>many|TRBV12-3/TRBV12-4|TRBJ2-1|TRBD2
CASTPRTSGVYNEQFF
TGTGCCAGCACACCCCGGACTAGCGGGGTCTACAATGAGCAGTTCTTC
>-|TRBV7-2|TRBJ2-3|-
CASSLDWLDTQYF
TGTGCCAGCAGCTTAGACTGGTTGGATACGCAGTATTTT
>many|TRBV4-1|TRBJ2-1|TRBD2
CASSQEREGRNEQFF
TGCGCCAGCAGCCAAGAGCGGGAGGGCCGGAATGAGCAGTTCTTC
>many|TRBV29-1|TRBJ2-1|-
CSVLTASAYNEQFF
TGCAGCGTCCTGACGGCCTCCGCCTACAATGAGCAGTTCTTC
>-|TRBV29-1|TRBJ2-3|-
CSVLHMGADTQYF
TGCAGCGTCCTACATATGGGAGCAGATACGCAGTATTTT
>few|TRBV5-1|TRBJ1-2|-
CASSLRGDRSGYTF
TGCGCCAGCAGCTTGCGCGGGGATCGTAGTGGCTACACCTTC
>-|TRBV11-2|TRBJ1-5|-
CASSPNVRGSQHF
TGTGCCAGCAGCCCTAATGTCAGGGGATCCCAGCATTTT
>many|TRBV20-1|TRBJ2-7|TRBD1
CSARTGTGAYEQYF
TGCAGTGCTAGAACCGGGACAGGGGCGTACGAGCAGTACTTC
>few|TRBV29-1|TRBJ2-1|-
CSVGAEVQFF
TGCAGCGTTGGGGCAGAAGTACAGTTCTTC
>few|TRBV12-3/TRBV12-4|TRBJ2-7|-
CASSPGAGTYYEQYF
TGTGCCAGCAGCCCAGGTGCGGGGACCTACTACGAGCAGTACTTC
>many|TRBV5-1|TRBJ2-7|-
CASSQPGRNSYEQYF
TGCGCCAGCAGCCAGCCGGGGCGCAACTCCTACGAGCAGTACTTC
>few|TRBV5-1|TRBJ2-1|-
CASRAWIDNEQFF
TGCGCCAGCAGAGCTTGGATAGATAATGAGCAGTTCTTC